Listed below are T cell receptor beta chains from one sample, sequenced in a study of CD8+ T cells in alopecia areata. Profiling relied on immunoSEQ multiplex PCR, and the TCRdb table lists in-frame clones only, not all of them. The table records around 34,000 clones, 55% of them present only once. Sequencing was done on a sample of NKG2D-high CD8+ T cells sorted from blood. These receptors all come from a human donor with alopecia areata. The CDR3 runs from the conserved cysteine through the conserved F or W. D genes are given only for firm matches. Clone size, where shown, is once, few, many, or a class for clones that have expanded.

TRBV23-1	NA	TRBD1	TRBJ1-1	CASSHPTGGLNTEAFF	TGCGCCAGCAGTCACCCGACAGGGGGCCTGAACACTGAAGCTTTCTTT
TRBV28	NA	TRBD1	TRBJ1-1	CASSSNRGALTEAFF	TGTGCCAGCAGTTCCAACAGGGGCGCGCTAACTGAAGCTTTCTTT
TRBV9	NA	TRBD1	TRBJ2-1	CASSPGQGWDNEQFF	TGTGCCAGCAGCCCGGGACAGGGGTGGGACAATGAGCAGTTCTTC
TRBV27	NA	TRBD1	TRBJ2-5	CASSSLLGTAQETQYF	TGTGCCAGCAGTTCTCTATTAGGGACAGCCCAAGAGACCCAGTACTTC
TRBV5-4	NA	NA	TRBJ2-3	CASSQGFRGTDTQYF	TGTGCCAGCAGCCAGGGGTTTCGGGGCACAGATACGCAGTATTTT
TRBV7-9	few	NA	TRBJ1-1	CASRTATQGWNTEAFF	TGTGCCAGCAGAACGGCCACACAGGGCTGGAACACTGAAGCTTTCTTT
TRBV4-1	NA	TRBD1	TRBJ2-1	CASSPTHTGAVRNEQFF	TGCGCCAGCAGCCCGACCCATACAGGGGCCGTAAGGAATGAGCAGTTCTTC
TRBV29-1	NA	TRBD1	TRBJ1-1	CSVEAGTGADTEAFF	TGCAGCGTTGAAGCCGGGACAGGGGCAGACACTGAAGCTTTCTTT
TRBV30	few	NA	TRBJ2-1	CAWSPGNEQFF	TGTGCCTGGAGTCCTGGGAATGAGCAGTTCTTC
TRBV19	few	NA	TRBJ2-1	CASRDGSYNEQFF	TGTGCCAGTAGGGATGGCTCCTACAATGAGCAGTTCTTC
TRBV4-3	few	NA	TRBJ2-1	CASSQEGGYYEQFF	TGCGCCAGCAGCCAAGAGGGTGGGTACTATGAGCAGTTCTTC
TRBV7-9	NA	NA	TRBJ2-5	CASSLVLGLQETQYF	TGTGCCAGCAGCTTAGTGTTGGGACTCCAAGAGACCCAGTACTTC
TRBV4-1	NA	NA	TRBJ2-1	CASSATLNEQFF	TGCGCCAGCAGCGCCACTCTTAATGAGCAGTTCTTC
TRBV7-9	NA	NA	TRBJ2-4	CASSGKRGIQYF	TGTGCCAGCAGCGGGAAGAGGGGCATTCAGTACTTC
TRBV7-9	NA	NA	TRBJ1-4	CASSPRDWNEKLFF	TGTGCCAGCAGCCCCCGGGACTGGAATGAAAAACTGTTTTTT
TRBV4-3	once	TRBD2	TRBJ2-7	CASSQDAAGGYEQYF	TGCGCCAGCAGCCAAGATGCCGCGGGAGGTTACGAGCAGTACTTC
TRBV4-1	NA	NA	TRBJ1-1	CASSQGTSEAFF	TGCGCCAGCAGCCAGGGGACATCTGAAGCTTTCTTT